This T cell receptor (beta chain) was sequenced in a study of CD8 T cells in ankylosing spondylitis. TCR beta libraries were made by quantitative 5'-RACE with molecular barcodes. Each CDR3 protein is one row after TCRdb ran MiXCR on the 5' RACE reads. This table has just under 550,000 distinct CDR3 sequences, roughly an eighth appearing once. This clonotype has more than one count but fewer than ten. Its specificity is not known. Study outcomes and limitations: Among TCR beta sequences, a motif of several highly homologous variants appeared characteristic of ankylosing spondylitis blood. Disease-linked clones reportedly showed significant enrichment in matched ankylosing spondylitis synovial fluid.

The germline gives CDR1 DFQATT, CDR2 SNEGSKA (reference sequence). The CDR3 has 13 residues. V was cut by 0 bases and J by 4 bases, with 9 bases left in between. Material: blood, either unsorted or a sorted T cell fraction (not recorded which). The TCR comes from a male donor with ankylosing spondylitis. This sequence joins TRBV20-1 and TRBJ1-2, with D uncertain. The DNA for the CDR3 is TGCAGTGCTAGAGAGTCAGTGGCCTATGGCTACACCTTC. Protein product: CSARESVAYGYTF.